This record looks at one TCR beta chain sequence and its context. Its antigen is unknown. The ends were cut back, 0 bases at V and 5 bases at J, with 10 bases in the middle. The CDR3 is 14 amino acids. CDR1 and CDR2 (germline): SGHTA, FQGNSA. The sample comes from a study of CD8 T cells in ankylosing spondylitis. Study findings and constraints: Relatively rare in peripheral blood, disease-linked clones were also CD8+. Blood from ankylosing spondylitis patients appeared to carry a characteristic roughly eight-variant TCR beta motif. Researchers reportedly found disease-linked clones significantly enriched in matched ankylosing spondylitis synovial fluid.

Each CDR3 protein is one row after TCRdb ran MiXCR on the 5' RACE reads. Among roughly 450,000 distinct CDR3 sequences listed, about 24% were seen once. The chain employs TRBV7-2 and TRBJ1-2; a weak D match, TRBD1 (6 bases). The receptor comes from a male donor with ankylosing spondylitis. Sequencing used blood, either unsorted or a sorted T cell fraction (not recorded which). The CDR3 region is CASSLAEGGYGYTF. CDR3 coding DNA: TGTGCCAGCAGCTTAGCTGAGGGGGGGTATGGCTACACCTTC.